These 32 T cell receptor beta chains originate from one sample sequenced in a study of early T cells in non-severe SARS-CoV-2 infection. TCRdb reanalysed the 5' RACE reads using MiXCR and keeps one entry per CDR3 protein. The repertoire holds about 56,000 distinct CDR3 sequences, around 12% seen once, with 2.9% in the top ten. Sequencing was performed on whole blood. The receptors here all came from an adult who was a healthcare worker with PCR-confirmed SARS-CoV-2 infection or an uninfected control (not recorded which).

The table lists this clonotype with many counts. The chain carries TRBV18 and TRBJ2-7, with 11 bases aligning to TRBD2. The V segment lost 6 bases and the J segment 2 bases; nucleotides outside the gene matches: 0. Germline CDR1 KGHSH, CDR2 LQKENI. The CDR3 has 13 residues. The DNA for the CDR3 is TGTGCCAGCTCGGGACTAGCGGCCTACGAGCAGTACTTC. Translated: CASSGLAAYEQYF.

This clonotype was seen many times. This sequence joins TRBV19 and TRBJ2-1; maybe TRBD1 (6 bases). With 4 bases removed from V and 8 bases from J, the gap between germline ends came to 18 bases. CDR1 and CDR2 (germline): LNHDA, SQIVND (reference sequence). The CDR3 totals 15 residues. This CDR3 is CASSRRTVEGDEQFF. The CDR3 DNA sequence: TGTGCCAGTAGTAGACGGACAGTCGAAGGGGATGAGCAGTTCTTC.

This clonotype showed up many times. This rearrangement joins TRBV7-2 to TRBJ1-1; D is undetermined. Germline V CDR1 and CDR2: SGHTA, FQGNSA. Deletions cut 4 bases from V and 4 bases from J, with 13 bases between. This CDR3 has 14 residues. CDR3 DNA: TGTGCCAGCAGCTCGCGTAAGTCGCTCACTGAAGCTTTCTTT. Translation: CASSSRKSLTEAFF.

This clonotype turned up a few times. The chain uses TRBV20-1 and TRBJ2-1; D may be TRBD1 or TRBD2 (5 bases each). CDR1 and CDR2 from the germline V gene are DFQATT and SNEGSKA (reference sequence). V gave up 0 bases and J gave up 4 bases, with 13 bases separating them. CDR3 length: 15 residues. The CDR3 sequence is CSAREGTFRYNEQFF. CDR3 in DNA: TGCAGTGCTAGAGAGGGGACCTTCAGATACAATGAGCAGTTCTTC.

The V and J genes are TRBV24-1 and TRBJ2-4; D is possibly TRBD1 or TRBD2 (5 bases each). Germline CDR1 is KGHDR and CDR2 is SFDVKD. The V end lost 4 bases, the J end lost 5 bases, and 14 bases lay between the germline ends. This CDR3 is built from 15 residues. CDR3 coding DNA: TGTGCCACCAGTGACTCAGGGAGTTTCCAAAACATTCAGTACTTC. Its protein is CATSDSGSFQNIQYF.

There are many counts of this clonotype. This chain uses TRBV3-1 with TRBJ1-3, with D unresolved. The CDR3 is 12 amino acids. CDR1 and CDR2 (germline): LGHDT, YNNKEL (reference sequence). The V end was cut by 5 bases, the J end by 9 bases, with 11 bases between. For the CDR3, the DNA is TGTGCCAGCAGCGATCCCGCCCGCACCATATATTTT. Amino acid sequence: CASSDPARTIYF.

The chain joins TRBV5-1 to TRBJ2-7, with 12 bases lining up with TRBD2. Germline V gene sequence: CDR1 SGHRS, CDR2 YFSETQ. The CDR3 runs to 16 residues. The ends lost 2 bases at V and 3 bases at J; junction bases unmatched: 6. CDR3 sequence: CASSFGLAGMNYEQYF. The CDR3 DNA is TGCGCCAGCAGCTTCGGACTAGCGGGAATGAACTACGAGCAGTACTTC.

This clonotype was counted a few times. This chain uses TRBV6-1 with TRBJ2-2, with a possible D match to TRBD2 (6 bases). V was cut by 4 bases and J by 7 bases, with 10 bases left in between. The germline V gene has CDR1 MNHNS and CDR2 SASEGT. CDR3 length equals 13 residues. The CDR3, as DNA: TGTGCCAGCAGTGGGAGGGAGGTCGGGGAGCTGTTTTTT. Protein sequence: CASSGREVGELFF.

The sample holds many counts of this clonotype. This chain joins TRBV19 and TRBJ1-5, with a possible D match to TRBD1 (6 bases). CDR1 is LNHDA, CDR2 SQIVND, per germline (reference sequence). The germline V and J ends were trimmed by 3 bases and 1 base, with 10 bases remaining between them. The CDR3 totals 15 residues. CDR3 protein: CASSIGGGSNQPQHF. In nucleotides, the CDR3 is TGTGCCAGTAGTATCGGGGGCGGGAGCAATCAGCCCCAGCATTTT.

This clonotype was detected many times. The chain employs TRBV5-1 and TRBJ1-4, with D perhaps matching TRBD1 (5 bases). The CDR3 contains 15 residues. The ends were cut back, 4 bases at V and 4 bases at J, with 14 bases in the middle. Germline V CDR1 and CDR2: SGHRS, YFSETQ. The chain's CDR3 is CASSPGDLLNEKLFF. In nucleotides, the CDR3 is TGCGCCAGCAGCCCCGGGGACCTCCTTAATGAAAAACTGTTTTTT.

The V call is TRBV6-6, the J call TRBJ1-5, with a tentative D call TRBD1 (5 bases). Deletions cut 2 bases from V and 0 bases from J, with 14 bases between. This CDR3 is built from 17 residues. Germline values: CDR1 MNHNY, CDR2 SVGAGI (reference sequence). CDR3 residues: CASSYGGSTVSNQPQHF. The DNA of the CDR3 is TGTGCCAGCAGTTACGGGGGTAGCACCGTTAGCAATCAGCCCCAGCATTTT.

This rearrangement joins TRBV20-1 to TRBJ2-7; 13 positions match TRBD2. CDR3 length: 14 residues. V shed 5 bases and J 3 bases; nucleotides not matched to a gene: 4. Germline V gene sequence: CDR1 DFQATT, CDR2 SNEGSKA (reference sequence). CDR3 in amino acids: CSAQTSGRLYEQYF. CDR3 bases: TGCAGTGCTCAGACTAGCGGGAGGCTCTACGAGCAGTACTTC.

In its sample, this clonotype was seen a few times. The genes are TRBV3-1 and TRBJ2-5; D might be TRBD2 (6 bases). Trimming shortened V by 7 bases and J by 5 bases, and 20 bases separated the two germline ends. The CDR3 spans 15 residues. Germline V gene lookup returns CDR1 LGHDT and CDR2 YNNKEL (reference sequence). The CDR3 spells CASNPVLAGAETQYF. As DNA, the CDR3 is TGTGCCAGCAACCCGGTACTAGCCGGAGCGGAGACCCAGTACTTC.

This clonotype was counted only a few times. J is TRBJ2-1 and V is TRBV6-6; 10 bases agree with TRBD1. The ends lost 6 bases at V and 5 bases at J; junction bases unmatched: 7. Germline V gene lookup returns CDR1 MNHNY and CDR2 SVGAGI (reference sequence). The CDR3 covers 15 residues. Here the CDR3 reads CASSSPGTGDNEQFF. As DNA, the CDR3 is TGTGCCAGCAGCTCTCCGGGGACAGGGGACAATGAGCAGTTCTTC.

This clonotype appeared many times. This chain joins TRBV20-1 and TRBJ2-3; tentative D call: TRBD2 (5 bases). Germline V lookup: CDR1 DFQATT, CDR2 SNEGSKA (reference sequence). The CDR3 totals 13 residues. V was shortened by 3 bases and J by 4 bases, with 11 bases between the two germline ends. The CDR3 loop is CSASRPGSDTQYF. The DNA of the CDR3 is TGCAGTGCTAGTCGCCCGGGGTCAGATACGCAGTATTTT.

This clonotype was picked up many times. This sequence joins TRBV30 and TRBJ2-3, with 9 bases identical to TRBD2. CDR3 length: 15 amino acids. Germline loops: CDR1 GTSNPN, CDR2 SVGIG (reference sequence). The ends lost 4 bases at V and 0 bases at J; junction bases unmatched: 5. The CDR3 is CAWNRLAGSTDTQYF. DNA for the CDR3: TGTGCCTGGAATCGCCTAGCGGGGAGCACAGATACGCAGTATTTT. Complete variable domain (other parts from reference TRBV30 and TRBJ2-3): SQTIHQWPATLVQPVGSPLSLECTVEGTSNPNLYWYRQAAGRGLQLLFYSVGIGQISSEVPQNLSASRPQDRQFILSSKKLLLSDSGFYLCAWNRLAGSTDTQYFGPGTRLTVL.

This clonotype was detected ten times or more. The rearrangement joins TRBV15 to TRBJ2-1, with a possible D match to TRBD2 (7 bases). The CDR3 is 15 residues long. V dropped 1 base and J dropped 4 bases, with 11 bases sitting between them. The germline V gene has CDR1 LNHNV and CDR2 YYDKDF (reference sequence). CDR3 nucleotide sequence: TGTGCCACCAGCAGAGGGGGGGGCGGGTACAATGAGCAGTTCTTC. The encoded protein is CATSRGGGGYNEQFF.

The chain uses TRBV27 and TRBJ2-6; D not resolved. Germline CDR1 is MNHEY and CDR2 is SMNVEV (reference sequence). The CDR3 runs 17 residues. V was clipped by 2 bases and J by 0 bases, with 11 bases between them. Written as DNA, the CDR3 is TGTGCCAGCAGTTTAAGGCTCCAGATCTCTGGGGCCAACGTCCTGACTTTC. This translates into CASSLRLQISGANVLTF.

V is TRBV19 and J is TRBJ1-5; no definite D call. Trimming shortened V by 2 bases and J by 0 bases, and 5 bases separated the two germline ends. The germline V gene has CDR1 LNHDA and CDR2 SQIVND (reference sequence). The CDR3 has 14 residues. CDR3 residues: CASSIQDSNQPQHF. The CDR3 DNA reads TGTGCCAGTAGTATACAGGATAGCAATCAGCCCCAGCATTTT.

This clonotype was observed a handful of times. CDR3 sequence reads: CAISEGLAGSTDTQYF. The CDR3 DNA is TGTGCCATCAGTGAGGGGCTAGCGGGTAGCACAGATACGCAGTATTTT. This rearrangement joins TRBV10-3 to TRBJ2-3; 8 bases are a match to TRBD2. Germline V gene lookup returns CDR1 ENHRY and CDR2 SYGVKD. CDR3 size: 16 residues. V dropped 2 bases and J dropped 0; count of bases not matched to a gene: 4.

This clonotype was seen repeatedly, ten times or more. The rearrangement joins TRBV21-1 to TRBJ2-1; the D call of TRBD2 is as the table states it, not checked on the DNA. TRBV21-1 is classified as a pseudogene. The CDR3 consists of 11 residues. CDR3 nucleotides: TGTGCCAGCATCATTCGGAGGAAGCAGTTCTTC. It is translated as CASIIRRKQFF.

Many counts were recorded for this clonotype. The chain combines TRBV12-3 or TRBV12-4 with TRBJ1-2; D remains unclear. This CDR3 spans 14 amino acids. The V end was cut by 2 bases, the J end by 0 bases, with 7 bases between. The CDR3 reads CASSLSNPNYGYTF. The DNA for the CDR3 is TGTGCCAGCAGTTTAAGCAATCCTAACTATGGCTACACCTTC.

The genes are TRBV29-1 and TRBJ2-5; D not certain. The length of the CDR3 is 12 residues. V was cut by 3 bases and J by 7 bases, with 12 bases left in between. In germline, CDR1 is SQVTM, CDR2 ANQGSEA. The CDR3 reads CSVEKGSGTQYF. Here the CDR3 DNA reads TGCAGCGTTGAGAAGGGAAGTGGGACCCAGTACTTC.

In this sample, this clonotype turned up many times. The chain recombines TRBV5-4 with TRBJ2-7, with D perhaps matching TRBD1 (5 bases). CDR3 length equals 13 residues. Between the trimmed V and J ends, which lost 4 bases and 2 bases, there was a span of 10 bases. In germline, CDR1 is SGHNT, CDR2 YYREEE (reference sequence). CDR3: CASSIDRTYEQYF. The CDR3 coding sequence is TGTGCCAGCAGCATCGACAGAACCTACGAGCAGTACTTC.

With respect to this clonotype: This sequence may be a read error, since a much larger clone differs from it by one base. This chain links TRBV24-1 with TRBJ2-3; D remains ambiguous. V lost 7 bases and J 3 bases, leaving 10 bases between the germline ends. This CDR3 region has 13 residues. Germline CDR1 reads KGHDR; CDR2 reads SFDVKD. CDR3 DNA sequence: TGTGCCACCAGAGACCCCCCTACAGATACGCAGTATTTT. It translates to CATRDPPTDTQYF.

This clonotype came up many times. The chain carries TRBV28 and TRBJ1-5, with a tentative D call TRBD1 (5 bases). The length of the CDR3 is 15 residues. V was clipped by 6 bases and J by 9 bases, with 21 bases between them. Looked up from germline, CDR1 is MDHEN and CDR2 is SYDVKM. The DNA for the CDR3 is TGTGCCAGCAGCCGCCCGACAGTTCTCCCTTCGCCCCAGCATTTT. It yields the protein CASSRPTVLPSPQHF.

This clonotype came up a few times. The chain combines TRBV20-1 with TRBJ2-1; possibly TRBD2 for D (6 bases). There are 13 residues in the CDR3. The V gene's germline CDR1 is DFQATT and CDR2 SNEGSKA (reference sequence). V was pared by 6 bases and J by 0 bases, with 9 bases between. CDR3 coding DNA: TGCAGTGCGCGGGACTTCTCCTACAATGAGCAGTTCTTC. It translates to CSARDFSYNEQFF.

This clonotype has ten or more counts. V is TRBV29-1 and J is TRBJ2-3; D may be TRBD1 or TRBD2 (5 bases each). The CDR3 is 14 residues long. Trimming cost V 7 bases and J 2 bases, with 16 bases left between them. Germline V gene data show CDR1 as SQVTM and CDR2 as ANQGSEA. The DNA of the CDR3 is TGCAGCGCCCCCCGGGGCGGATTCACAGATACGCAGTATTTT. It specifies CSAPRGGFTDTQYF.

This chain joins TRBV2 and TRBJ2-1, with D unresolved. V was shortened by 4 bases and J by 3 bases, with 19 bases between the two germline ends. In germline, CDR1 is SNHLY, CDR2 FYNNEI. The CDR3 has 17 amino acids. In DNA, the CDR3 is TGTGCCAGCAGTGTACCGACGGACGCTATAGGCTACAATGAGCAGTTCTTC. Protein sequence: CASSVPTDAIGYNEQFF.

Ten or more counts support this clonotype. This chain connects TRBV2 to TRBJ2-7; 7 nucleotides line up with TRBD1. Germline CDR1 reads SNHLY; CDR2 reads FYNNEI. The CDR3 runs to 13 residues. V was clipped by 7 bases and J by 2 bases; unmatched bases: 5. The CDR3 reads CASTADRAYEQYF. The CDR3 DNA reads as TGTGCCAGCACCGCCGACAGGGCCTACGAGCAGTACTTC.

The sample holds many counts of this clonotype. This sequence joins TRBV29-1 and TRBJ2-3; D is unclear. V was clipped by 1 base and J by 3 bases, with 23 bases between them. The CDR3 is made up of 18 amino acids. Germline-derived CDR1 and CDR2 are SQVTM and ANQGSEA. The CDR3 loop reads CSVEGTARASRATDTQYF. CDR3 nucleotide sequence: TGCAGCGTTGAAGGGACCGCTCGGGCCTCACGCGCTACAGATACGCAGTATTTT.

CDR3 sequence (DNA): TGTGCCAGCAGTTCCGCGTCGGGGGAATCCTACGAGCAGTACTTC. As protein: CASSSASGESYEQYF. The chain carries TRBV6-2 or TRBV6-3 and TRBJ2-7, with D perhaps TRBD2 (6 bases). The V gene lost 4 bases and the J gene lost 1 base, with 14 bases spanning the gap. CDR1 is MNHEY, CDR2 SVGEGT, per germline. The CDR3 has 15 amino acids.